The subject of this entry is one T cell receptor beta chain. Its antigen is unidentified. These data originate in a study of cytomegalovirus exposure and HLA in healthy donors. Background on the study: The roughly 670 first-cohort repertoires and the roughly 130 validation repertoires shared the same platform, a later analysis reported. Study-wide results and limits: Testing in vitro showed a few CMV-associated chains specific for CMV antigens.

The assay was immunoSEQ multiplex PCR, and TCRdb's table has in-frame clones only and misses some. The sample includes roughly 70,000 clones, around four fifths of them seen just once. Germline CDR1 reads PRHDT; CDR2 reads FYEKMQ (reference sequence). V shed 8 bases and J 0 bases; nucleotides not matched to a gene: 16. The CDR3 totals 17 residues. The TCR was taken from a man aged 25 to 40 in good health and CMV-seronegative. The source material was PBMCs. The chain is built from TRBV13 and TRBJ2-7; 7 nucleotides match TRBD2. CDR3 sequence (DNA): TGTGCCAGCTTGACCCTTTCCTGGGGGGGTAGCTCCTACGAGCAGTACTTC. It codes for CASLTLSWGGSSYEQYF.